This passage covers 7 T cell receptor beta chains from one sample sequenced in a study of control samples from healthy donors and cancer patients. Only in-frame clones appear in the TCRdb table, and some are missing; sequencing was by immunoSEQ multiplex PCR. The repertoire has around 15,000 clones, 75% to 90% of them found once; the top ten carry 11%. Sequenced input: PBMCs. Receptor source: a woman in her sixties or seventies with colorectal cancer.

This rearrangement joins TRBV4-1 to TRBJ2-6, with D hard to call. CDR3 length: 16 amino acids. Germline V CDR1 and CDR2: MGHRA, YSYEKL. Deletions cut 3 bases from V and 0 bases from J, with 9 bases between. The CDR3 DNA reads TGCGCCAGCAGCCATCTTTTTGGCTCTGGGGCCAACGTCCTGACTTTC. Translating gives CASSHLFGSGANVLTF.

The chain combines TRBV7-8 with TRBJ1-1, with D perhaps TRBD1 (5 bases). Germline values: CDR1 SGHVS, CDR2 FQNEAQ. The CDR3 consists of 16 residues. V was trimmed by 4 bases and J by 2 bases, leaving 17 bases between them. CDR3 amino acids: CASSWGESGANTEAFF. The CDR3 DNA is TGTGCCAGCAGCTGGGGGGAGTCCGGGGCTAACACTGAAGCTTTCTTT.

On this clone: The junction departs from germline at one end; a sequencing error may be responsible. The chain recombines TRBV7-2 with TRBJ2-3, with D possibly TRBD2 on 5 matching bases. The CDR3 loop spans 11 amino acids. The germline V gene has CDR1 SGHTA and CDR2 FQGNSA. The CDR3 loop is CASSSDLPGDF. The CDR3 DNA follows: TGTGCCAGCAGCTCGGACTTACCTGGGGATTTT. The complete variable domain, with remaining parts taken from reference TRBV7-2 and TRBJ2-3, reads GAGVSQSPSNKVTEKGKDVELRCDPISGHTALYWYRQSLGQGLEFLIYFQGNSAPDKSGLPSDRFSAERTGGSVSTLTIQRTQQEDSAVYLCASSSDLPGDFGPGTRLTVL.

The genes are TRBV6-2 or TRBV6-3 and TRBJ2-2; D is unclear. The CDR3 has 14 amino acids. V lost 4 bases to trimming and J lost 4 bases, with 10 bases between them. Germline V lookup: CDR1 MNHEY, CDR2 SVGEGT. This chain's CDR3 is CASSFLPRTGELFF. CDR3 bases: TGTGCCAGCAGTTTCTTGCCCCGCACCGGGGAGCTGTTTTTT.

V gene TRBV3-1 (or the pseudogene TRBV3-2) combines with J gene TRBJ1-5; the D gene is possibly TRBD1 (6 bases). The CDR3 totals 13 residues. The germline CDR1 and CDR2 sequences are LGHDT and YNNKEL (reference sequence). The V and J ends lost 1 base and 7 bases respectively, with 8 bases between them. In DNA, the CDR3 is TGTGCCAGCAGCCAAGTACAGGGACAGCCCCAGCATTTT. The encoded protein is CASSQVQGQPQHF.

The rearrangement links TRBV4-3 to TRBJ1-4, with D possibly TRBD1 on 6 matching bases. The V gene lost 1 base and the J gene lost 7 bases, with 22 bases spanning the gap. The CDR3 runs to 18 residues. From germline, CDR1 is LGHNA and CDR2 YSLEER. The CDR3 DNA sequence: TGCGCCAGCAGCCAAGGCCTACCTAACAGGGTAGGAAGTGAAAAACTGTTTTTT. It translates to CASSQGLPNRVGSEKLFF.

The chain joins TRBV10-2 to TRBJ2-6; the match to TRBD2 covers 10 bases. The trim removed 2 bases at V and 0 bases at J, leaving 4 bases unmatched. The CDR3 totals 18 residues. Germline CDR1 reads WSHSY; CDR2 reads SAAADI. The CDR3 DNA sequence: TGCGCCAGCAGTGAGACTAGCGGGACCTTCTCTGGGGCCAACGTCCTGACTTTC. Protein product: CASSETSGTFSGANVLTF.